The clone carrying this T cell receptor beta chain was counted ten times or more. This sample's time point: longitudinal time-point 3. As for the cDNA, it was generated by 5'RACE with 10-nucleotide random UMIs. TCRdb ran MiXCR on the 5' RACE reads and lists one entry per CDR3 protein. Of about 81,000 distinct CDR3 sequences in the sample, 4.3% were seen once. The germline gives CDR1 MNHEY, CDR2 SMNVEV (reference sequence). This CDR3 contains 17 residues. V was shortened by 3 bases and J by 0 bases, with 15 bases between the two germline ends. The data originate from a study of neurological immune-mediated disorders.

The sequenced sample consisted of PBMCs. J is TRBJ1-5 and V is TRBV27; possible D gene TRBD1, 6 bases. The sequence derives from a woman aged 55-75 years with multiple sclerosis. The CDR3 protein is CASSLFRGLNSNQPQHF. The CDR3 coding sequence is TGTGCCAGCAGTTTGTTTAGGGGGTTGAATAGCAATCAGCCCCAGCATTTT.